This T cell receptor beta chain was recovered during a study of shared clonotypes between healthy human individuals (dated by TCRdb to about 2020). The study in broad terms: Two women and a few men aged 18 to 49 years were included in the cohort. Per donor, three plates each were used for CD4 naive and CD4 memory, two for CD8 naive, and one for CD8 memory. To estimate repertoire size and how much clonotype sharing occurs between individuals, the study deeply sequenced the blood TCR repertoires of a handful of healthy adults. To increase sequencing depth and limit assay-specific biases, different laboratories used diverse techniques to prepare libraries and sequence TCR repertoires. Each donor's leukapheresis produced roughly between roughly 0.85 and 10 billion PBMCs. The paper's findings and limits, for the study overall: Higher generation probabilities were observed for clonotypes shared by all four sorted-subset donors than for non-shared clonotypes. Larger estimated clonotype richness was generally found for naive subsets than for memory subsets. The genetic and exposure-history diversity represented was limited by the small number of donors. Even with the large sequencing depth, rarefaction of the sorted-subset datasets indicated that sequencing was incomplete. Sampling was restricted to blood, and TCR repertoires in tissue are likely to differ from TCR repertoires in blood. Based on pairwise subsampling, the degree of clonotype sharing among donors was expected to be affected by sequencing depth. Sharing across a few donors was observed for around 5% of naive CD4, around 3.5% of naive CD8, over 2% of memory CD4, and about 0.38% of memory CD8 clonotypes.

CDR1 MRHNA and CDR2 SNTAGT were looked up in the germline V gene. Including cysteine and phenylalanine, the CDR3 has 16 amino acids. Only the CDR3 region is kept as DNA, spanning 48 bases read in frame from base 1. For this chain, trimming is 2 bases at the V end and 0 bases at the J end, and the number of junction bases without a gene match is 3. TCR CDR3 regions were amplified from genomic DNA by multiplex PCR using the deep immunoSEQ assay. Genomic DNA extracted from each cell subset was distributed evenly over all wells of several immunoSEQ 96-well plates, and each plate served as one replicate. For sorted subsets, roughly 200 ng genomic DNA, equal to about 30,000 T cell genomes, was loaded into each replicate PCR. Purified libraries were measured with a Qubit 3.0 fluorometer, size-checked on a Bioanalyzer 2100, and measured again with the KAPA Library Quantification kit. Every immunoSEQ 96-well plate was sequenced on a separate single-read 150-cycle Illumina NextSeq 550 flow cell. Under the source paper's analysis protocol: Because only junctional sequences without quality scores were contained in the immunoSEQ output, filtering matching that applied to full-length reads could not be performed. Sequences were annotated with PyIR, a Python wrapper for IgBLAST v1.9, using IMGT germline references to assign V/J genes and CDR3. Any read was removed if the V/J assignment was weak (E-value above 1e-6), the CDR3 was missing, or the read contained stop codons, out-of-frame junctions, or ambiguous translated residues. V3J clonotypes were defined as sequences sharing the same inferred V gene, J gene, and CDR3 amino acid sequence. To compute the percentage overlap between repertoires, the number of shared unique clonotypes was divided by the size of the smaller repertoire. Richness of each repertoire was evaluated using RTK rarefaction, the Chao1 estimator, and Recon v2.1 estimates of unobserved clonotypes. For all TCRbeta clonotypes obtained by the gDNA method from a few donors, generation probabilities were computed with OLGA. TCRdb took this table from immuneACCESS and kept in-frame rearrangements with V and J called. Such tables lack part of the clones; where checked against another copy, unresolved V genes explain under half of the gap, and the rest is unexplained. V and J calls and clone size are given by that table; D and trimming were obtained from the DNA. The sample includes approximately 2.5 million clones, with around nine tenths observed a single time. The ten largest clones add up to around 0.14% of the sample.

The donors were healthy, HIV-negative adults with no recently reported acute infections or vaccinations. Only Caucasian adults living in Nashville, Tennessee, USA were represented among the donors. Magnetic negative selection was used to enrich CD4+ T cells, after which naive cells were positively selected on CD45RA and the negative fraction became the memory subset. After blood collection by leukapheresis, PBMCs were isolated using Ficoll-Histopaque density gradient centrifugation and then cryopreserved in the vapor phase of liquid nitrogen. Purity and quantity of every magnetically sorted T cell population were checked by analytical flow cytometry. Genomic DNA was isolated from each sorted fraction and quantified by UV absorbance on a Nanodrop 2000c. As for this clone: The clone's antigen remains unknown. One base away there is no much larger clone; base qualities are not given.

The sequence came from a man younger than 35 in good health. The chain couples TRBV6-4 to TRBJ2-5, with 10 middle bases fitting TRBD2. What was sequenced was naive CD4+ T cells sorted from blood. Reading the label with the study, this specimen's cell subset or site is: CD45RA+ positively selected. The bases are TGTGCCAGCAGTGACCAAACTAGCGGGGACCAAGAGACCCAGTACTTC. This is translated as CASSDQTSGDQETQYF.